The 21 T cell receptor beta chains listed next were all sequenced from one sample in a study of T cells in Graves' hyperthyroidism and ophthalmopathy (dated by TCRdb to 2018 to 2020). Receptor amplification or capture employed multiplex PCR. Instrument used: Illumina HiSeq 2000. TCR beta CDR3 regions were amplified from RNA transcripts. A first-round RT-PCR of the TCR CDR3 used the HTBI primer set with the Qiagen OneStep RT-PCR kit. Clones were called with MiXCR by TCRdb after fastp trimmed the public reads at Q25, and only in-frame beta chains were retained. Identical CDR3 proteins give one entry, which carries the most common genes and DNA. Here the sample has a few hundred thousand distinct CDR3 sequences; approximately 14% occur a single time. Around 7.3% of the sample is held by the ten biggest clonotypes. Sequencing was carried out using blood. The receptors come from a woman aged 25 to 45 with Graves' hyperthyroidism.

The rearrangement joins TRBV5-1 to TRBJ2-6; TRBD2 is a possible D gene (5 bases). Trimming took 5 bases from V and 1 from J, leaving 10 bases between them. Germline V gene lookup returns CDR1 SGHRS and CDR2 YFSETQ. This CDR3 contains 15 residues. CDR3 sequence: CASRISGSGANVLTF. CDR3 nucleotides: TGCGCCAGCAGAATAAGCGGATCTGGGGCCAACGTCCTGACTTTC.

This clonotype appeared many times. This sequence joins TRBV10-3 and TRBJ1-5, with D uncertain. The CDR3 spans 13 residues. Germline CDR1 and CDR2: ENHRY and SYGVKD. Trimming shortened V by 4 bases and J by 5 bases, and 9 bases separated the two germline ends. CDR3 residues: CAISGEGYQPQHF. For the CDR3, the DNA is TGTGCCATCAGTGGAGAGGGTTATCAGCCCCAGCATTTT.

This clonotype was observed many times. The chain recombines TRBV18 with TRBJ2-1, with no clear D. The germline gives CDR1 KGHSH, CDR2 LQKENI. This CDR3 has 16 residues. Trimming took off 6 bases at V and 1 base at J, with 16 bases between the two ends. The chain's CDR3 is CASSPPKGRSYNEQFF. The CDR3 region has the DNA TGTGCCAGCTCTCCGCCCAAGGGTCGGTCCTACAATGAGCAGTTCTTC.

The sample holds many counts of this clonotype. The chain carries TRBV11-2 and TRBJ2-1; no reliable D call. Trimming took off 5 bases at V and 7 bases at J, with 9 bases between the two ends. The CDR3 has 12 amino acids. The V gene's germline CDR1 is SGHAT and CDR2 FQNNGV. This CDR3 is CASSTWGNEQFF. CDR3 coding DNA: TGTGCCAGCAGCACCTGGGGAAATGAGCAGTTCTTC.

The sample holds many counts of this clonotype. The V call is TRBV12-3 or TRBV12-4, the J call TRBJ1-1; D perhaps matches TRBD1 (6 bases). V was clipped by 2 bases and J by 2 bases, with 12 bases between them. The CDR3 is made up of 15 amino acids. The CDR3, as DNA: TGTGCCAGCAGTTTATTGTTACAGGGAAACACTGAAGCTTTCTTT. This sequence encodes CASSLLLQGNTEAFF.

This clonotype was counted between two and nine times. The chain recombines TRBV15 with TRBJ2-1, with TRBD2 matching over 8 bases. Germline CDR1 LNHNV, CDR2 YYDKDF (reference sequence). The junction had 10 bases not matched to a gene; V was cut back by 0 bases and J by 6 bases. CDR3 size: 17 residues. The CDR3 DNA reads TGTGCCACCAGCAGAGAAAGACCGGGACTAGTCCCCAATGAGCAGTTCTTC. This encodes CATSRERPGLVPNEQFF.

The genes are TRBV4-1 and TRBJ2-7, with 7 nucleotides matching TRBD1. CDR3 length: 16 amino acids. J gave up 1 base and V 4 bases, and 10 bases lay outside the gene matches. Germline V CDR1 and CDR2: MGHRA, YSYEKL. CDR3 in amino acids: CASSRTDRVVSYEQYF. As DNA, the CDR3 is TGCGCCAGCAGCCGAACCGACAGGGTAGTATCCTACGAGCAGTACTTC.

In its sample, this clonotype was seen a few times. V usage is TRBV20-1 and J usage is TRBJ1-6; 8 bases line up with TRBD1. The CDR3 runs 15 residues. The germline CDR1 and CDR2 sequences are DFQATT and SNEGSKA (reference sequence). Trimming removed 3 bases from V and 7 bases from J; junction bases left unmatched: 8. The chain's CDR3 is CSASSQGAMNSPLHF. CDR3 sequence (DNA): TGCAGTGCTAGCAGTCAGGGGGCCATGAATTCACCCCTCCACTTT.

This clonotype was counted ten times or more. The CDR3 spells CASNSLRGRGYGYTF. The CDR3 DNA is TGTGCCAGCAACTCACTCAGAGGGCGCGGCTATGGCTACACCTTC. The chain recombines TRBV11-2 with TRBJ1-2; no definite D call. In germline, CDR1 is SGHAT, CDR2 FQNNGV. Between the trimmed V and J ends, which lost 7 bases and 4 bases, there was a span of 19 bases. The CDR3 covers 15 residues.

This clonotype was detected many times. The gene calls are TRBV20-1 and TRBJ2-7; TRBD1 matches 7 bases. The CDR3 is 15 residues long. Losses at the gene ends were 0 bases for V and 2 bases for J; bases not matched to a gene: 7. Germline V gives CDR1 DFQATT, CDR2 SNEGSKA (reference sequence). This chain's CDR3 is CSARDRDSGTYEQYF. The DNA for the CDR3 is TGCAGTGCTAGAGATCGGGACAGCGGCACCTACGAGCAGTACTTC.

The J gene is TRBJ2-5, the V gene TRBV28; D is ambiguous. V was pared by 5 bases and J by 2 bases, with 27 bases between. CDR1 and CDR2 from the germline V gene are MDHEN and SYDVKM. The CDR3 is 19 amino acids. The CDR3 sequence: CASSPPSLDLFVDQETQYF. The CDR3 DNA sequence: TGTGCCAGCAGTCCCCCTAGTTTAGATTTGTTCGTGGATCAAGAGACCCAGTACTTC.

J is TRBJ2-1 and V is TRBV20-1, with 9 bases that match TRBD1. CDR3 length equals 14 residues. The ends lost 6 bases at V and 2 bases at J; junction bases unmatched: 5. Germline assignment: CDR1 DFQATT and CDR2 SNEGSKA (reference sequence). CDR3 DNA: TGCAGTGCCGAGGGACAGGGAGCCTACAATGAGCAGTTCTTC. Translating gives CSAEGQGAYNEQFF.

This clonotype was detected only a few times. The genes are TRBV6-1 and TRBJ2-7, with TRBD2 identical over 7 bases. From germline, CDR1 is MNHNS and CDR2 SASEGT. The CDR3 extends over 15 amino acids. After removal of 6 bases from V and 3 bases from J, the junction contained 11 bases not matched to a gene. Written as DNA, the CDR3 is TGTGCCAGCAGCTTACAGCGGGGACCAGACTACGAGCAGTACTTC. Its protein is CASSLQRGPDYEQYF.

Worth noting for this clonotype: A much larger clone is a single base away; this may be a read error. The chain uses TRBV28 and TRBJ1-6, with D possibly TRBD1 on 5 matching bases. This CDR3 spans 17 amino acids. The V and J ends lost 4 bases and 9 bases respectively, with 22 bases between them. The germline CDR1 and CDR2 sequences are MDHEN and SYDVKM. CDR3 bases: TGTGCCAGCAGTTCACTGAGGCAGGGTGCTTCTTTTTCACCCCTCCACTTT. Its protein is CASSSLRQGASFSPLHF.

To note about this clonotype: In this CDR3 the conserved last residue, phenylalanine or tryptophan, is missing, so a read error is likely. V usage is TRBV3-1 and J usage is TRBJ2-7; D tentatively fits TRBD1 or TRBD2 (5 bases each). Germline CDR1 reads LGHDT; CDR2 reads YNNKEL (reference sequence). CDR3 length: 12 residues. V lost 8 bases and J lost 0, with 8 bases in between. The CDR3 DNA is TGTGCCAGCTCGGGACGCTCCTACGAGCAGTACCTC. Protein sequence: CASSGRSYEQYL.

This clonotype has a single count. This chain links TRBV11-1 with TRBJ1-1, with 7 bases matching TRBD1. This CDR3 spans 14 amino acids. CDR1 and CDR2 from the germline V gene are SGHAT and FQDESV (reference sequence). Trimming at V came to 1 base and at J to 6 bases, leaving 5 bases not matched to a gene. The CDR3 is CASSLVQGSAEAFF. The CDR3, as DNA: TGTGCCAGCAGCTTAGTACAGGGGAGCGCTGAAGCTTTCTTT.

V and J are TRBV19 and TRBJ1-5; no clear D gene. V was trimmed by 7 bases and J by 9 bases, leaving 19 bases between them. There are 14 residues in the CDR3. The V gene's germline CDR1 is LNHDA and CDR2 SQIVND (reference sequence). The CDR3 bases are TGTGCCAGTACCCCCGTGGGGAGGCTCAGGCCCCAGCATTTT. Translating it yields CASTPVGRLRPQHF.

Only a few counts were recorded for this clonotype. J is TRBJ2-2 and V is TRBV19, with 10 bases lining up with TRBD2. Germline V lookup: CDR1 LNHDA, CDR2 SQIVND (reference sequence). V lost 8 bases, J lost 3 bases, and 6 bases stayed unmatched. The CDR3 has 15 amino acids. The CDR3 is CASESGRAHTGELFF. The CDR3 DNA reads as TGTGCCAGTGAGAGCGGGAGGGCCCACACCGGGGAGCTGTTTTTT.

The chain joins TRBV27 to TRBJ1-2; the D gene is possibly TRBD1 (6 bases). Trimming shortened V by 5 bases and J by 8 bases, and 18 bases separated the two germline ends. Germline-derived CDR1 and CDR2 are MNHEY and SMNVEV (reference sequence). CDR3 size: 14 residues. The CDR3 spells CASSPYSGAAGYTF. Here the CDR3 DNA reads TGTGCCAGCAGTCCATATTCGGGGGCCGCGGGCTACACCTTC.

The V gene is TRBV7-2, the J gene TRBJ2-5; TRBD2 might be the D (6 bases). CDR1 and CDR2 (germline): SGHTA, FQGNSA. The CDR3 runs to 17 residues. Deletions cut 4 bases from V and 7 bases from J, with 25 bases between. CDR3 DNA: TGTGCCAGCAGCTCCCCGGGAGTGCTCGCGACAAGAAGGACCCAGTACTTC. It encodes CASSSPGVLATRRTQYF.

This clonotype was seen a handful of times. This rearrangement joins TRBV5-1 to TRBJ2-2, with 10 positions matching TRBD2. Per germline, CDR1 SGHRS and CDR2 YFSETQ. V shed 3 bases and J 2 bases; nucleotides not matched to a gene: 4. The CDR3 runs to 16 residues. The CDR3 sequence: CASSYSSGGNTGELFF. In nucleotides, the CDR3 is TGCGCCAGCAGCTACTCTAGCGGGGGAAACACCGGGGAGCTGTTTTTT.